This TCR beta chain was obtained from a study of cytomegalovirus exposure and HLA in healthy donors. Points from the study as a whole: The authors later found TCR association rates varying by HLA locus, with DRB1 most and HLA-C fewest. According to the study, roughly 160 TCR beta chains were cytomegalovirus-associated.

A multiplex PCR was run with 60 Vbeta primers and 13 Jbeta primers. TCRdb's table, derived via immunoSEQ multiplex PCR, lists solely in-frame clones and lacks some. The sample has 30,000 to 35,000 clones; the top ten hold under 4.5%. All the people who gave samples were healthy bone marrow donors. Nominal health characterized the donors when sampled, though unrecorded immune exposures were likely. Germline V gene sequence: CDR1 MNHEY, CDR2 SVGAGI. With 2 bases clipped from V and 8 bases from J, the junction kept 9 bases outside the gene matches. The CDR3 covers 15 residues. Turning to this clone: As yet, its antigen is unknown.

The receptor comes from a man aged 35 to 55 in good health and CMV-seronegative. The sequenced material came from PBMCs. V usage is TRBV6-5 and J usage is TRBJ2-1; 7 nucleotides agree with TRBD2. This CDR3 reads CASSYLLAEGYEQFF. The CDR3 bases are TGTGCCAGCAGTTACCTCCTAGCGGAGGGGTATGAGCAGTTCTTC.